Listed below are T cell receptor beta chains from one sample, sequenced in a study of cytomegalovirus exposure and HLA in healthy donors. Generated by immunoSEQ multiplex PCR, the TCRdb table keeps only in-frame clones and is missing some. The top ten hold approximately 1.3% of the sample, which has over 150,000 clones, around 79% seen once. Sequencing used PBMCs. The receptors originated from a man aged 18 to 35 in good health and CMV-seronegative. Both conserved end residues are part of each CDR3. The D gene is left open where the match is weak. Clone size is given for some rows only: seen once, a few or many times, or a class if the clone is expanded.

D,J,V,length,size,CDR3,DNA
.,TRBJ2-3,TRBV19,13,.,CASSTDLTDTQYF,TGTGCCAGTAGTACAGACCTCACAGATACGCAGTATTTT
.,TRBJ2-3,TRBV5-8,14,.,CASSLEAGGDTQYF,TGTGCCAGCAGCTTGGAAGCGGGCGGAGATACGCAGTATTTT
.,TRBJ2-7,TRBV5-5,14,few,CASSLEPGTYEQYF,TGTGCCAGCAGCTTAGAGCCAGGCACCTACGAGCAGTACTTC
.,TRBJ2-7,TRBV21-1,17,.,CASSKVGAGQPSYEQYF,TGTGCCAGCAGCAAAGTTGGGGCGGGACAGCCCTCCTACGAGCAGTACTTC
.,TRBJ2-3,TRBV7-2,12,.,CASSTDRYTQYF,TGTGCCAGCAGCACCGACAGGTATACGCAGTATTTT
.,TRBJ1-5,TRBV27,16,.,CASSLEGGYSNQPQHF,TGTGCCAGCAGTTTAGAAGGAGGGTATAGCAATCAGCCCCAGCATTTT
.,TRBJ2-3,TRBV29-1,13,.,CSVAITSTDTQYF,TGCAGCGTAGCGATTACTAGCACAGATACGCAGTATTTT
.,TRBJ1-2,TRBV4-1,16,.,CASSLRQTPSNYGYTF,TGCGCCAGCAGCCTTCGACAGACGCCCTCTAACTATGGCTACACCTTC
.,TRBJ1-1,TRBV27,17,.,CASSLNPHKWGGTEAFF,TGTGCCAGCAGTTTAAACCCTCACAAATGGGGGGGCACTGAAGCTTTCTTT
TRBD2,TRBJ2-3,TRBV9,16,.,CASSLKRELGTDTQYF,TGTGCCAGCAGCCTCAAGCGGGAGTTGGGCACAGATACGCAGTATTTT
TRBD1,TRBJ2-7,TRBV28,14,.,CASSLGTVLYEQYF,TGTGCCAGCAGTTTAGGGACAGTGCTATACGAGCAGTACTTC
.,TRBJ2-3,TRBV6-5,15,.,CASSVSWEPTDTQYF,TGTGCCAGCAGTGTATCATGGGAGCCCACAGATACGCAGTATTTT
TRBD1,TRBJ1-2,TRBV18,16,.,CASSPLDRDTVDGYTF,TGTGCCAGCTCACCCTTGGACAGGGACACAGTGGATGGCTACACCTTC
.,TRBJ1-2,TRBV19,17,few,CASSPLAGAIANYGYTF,TGTGCCAGTAGTCCCCTAGCAGGGGCGATTGCTAACTATGGCTACACCTTC
.,TRBJ2-2,TRBV2,11,.,CASSPSGELFF,TGTGCCAGCAGTCCCTCCGGGGAGCTGTTTTTT
.,TRBJ2-7,TRBV12-1,16,.,CASSFGVSSGTYEQYF,TGTGCCAGCAGCTTTGGGGTGTCTAGCGGCACCTACGAGCAGTACTTC
TRBD1,TRBJ2-3,TRBV7-2,14,.,CASSHNRGPDTQYF,TGTGCCAGCAGCCATAACAGGGGTCCAGATACGCAGTATTTT
TRBD1,TRBJ2-3,TRBV4-3,17,.,CASSHPVQGAGTDTQYF,TGCGCCAGCAGCCACCCCGTACAGGGGGCGGGCACAGATACGCAGTATTTT
TRBD2,TRBJ2-7,TRBV7-8,14,.,CASSPSGGVDEQYF,TGTGCCAGCAGTCCTAGCGGCGGAGTCGACGAGCAGTACTTC
.,TRBJ2-1,TRBV11-2,15,once,CASRVGGSSYNEQFF,TGTGCCAGCAGGGTGGGTGGGAGCTCCTACAATGAGCAGTTCTTC
.,TRBJ2-1,TRBV10-3,11,.,CAISDEGEQFF,TGTGCCATCAGTGACGAGGGTGAGCAGTTCTTC
TRBD1,TRBJ1-5,TRBV27,13,.,CASRRQGNQPQHF,TGTGCCAGCCGTCGACAGGGGAATCAGCCCCAGCATTTT
TRBD1,TRBJ2-7,TRBV6-5,12,.,CASSGTGGEQYF,TGTGCCAGCAGTGGGACAGGGGGCGAGCAGTACTTC
.,TRBJ1-3,TRBV19,13,.,CAAAAVSGNTIYF,TGTGCCGCAGCGGCTGTCTCTGGAAACACCATATATTTT
TRBD1,TRBJ2-1,TRBV7-2,17,.,CASSLGQGAPPYNEQFF,TGTGCCAGCAGCTTAGGCCAGGGGGCGCCTCCCTACAATGAGCAGTTCTTC
.,TRBJ2-7,TRBV5-7,14,.,CASSLGGQYHEQYF,TGTGCCAGCAGCTTGGGGGGGCAATACCACGAGCAGTACTTC
TRBD1,TRBJ2-6,TRBV10-1,14,.,CASSGTAGANVLTF,TGCGCCAGCAGCGGGACAGCTGGGGCCAACGTCCTGACTTTC
TRBD2,TRBJ2-7,TRBV7-2,13,.,CASKPGLAGTQYF,TGTGCCAGCAAACCGGGACTAGCGGGAACTCAGTACTTC
.,TRBJ1-1,TRBV9,15,many,CASSVAGKVNTEAFF,TGTGCCAGCAGCGTAGCAGGGAAGGTGAACACTGAAGCTTTCTTT
.,TRBJ1-1,TRBV7-9,13,.,CASSLGLDTEAFF,TGTGCCAGCAGCTTAGGGCTGGACACTGAAGCTTTCTTT
.,TRBJ1-4,TRBV4-3,17,.,CASSQALDWATNEKLFF,TGCGCCAGCAGCCAAGCCCTCGACTGGGCAACTAATGAAAAACTGTTTTTT
.,TRBJ1-2,TRBV4-3,15,.,CASSPSDSVSYGYTF,TGCGCCAGCAGCCCCTCGGACAGCGTATCCTATGGCTACACCTTC
.,TRBJ2-5,TRBV29-1,11,.,CSVDGGETQYF,TGCAGCGTTGACGGAGGGGAGACCCAGTACTTC
.,TRBJ2-7,TRBV29-1,12,.,CSVYQAADEQYF,TGCAGCGTTTACCAGGCCGCTGACGAGCAGTACTTC
TRBD2,TRBJ2-1,TRBV7-2,13,.,CASSTRTSHEQFF,TGTGCCAGCAGCACCAGGACTAGCCATGAGCAGTTCTTC
TRBD1,TRBJ2-7,TRBV10-3,15,.,CAISQTGQVAYEQYF,TGTGCCATCAGTCAAACAGGACAGGTCGCCTACGAGCAGTACTTC
.,TRBJ2-3,TRBV14,14,once,CASSQESNTDTQYF,TGTGCCAGCAGCCAAGAGAGTAACACAGATACGCAGTATTTT
TRBD2,TRBJ2-2,TRBV14,14,.,CASSRLAGGGELFF,TGTGCCAGCAGCCGTTTAGCGGGAGGGGGAGAGCTGTTTTTT
.,TRBJ1-2,TRBV4-1,16,.,CASSQGAAAGGYGYTF,TGCGCCAGCAGCCAAGGGGCCGCAGCCGGAGGCTATGGCTACACCTTC
.,TRBJ2-1,TRBV28,14,.,CASSSDYSPNEQFF,TGTGCCAGCAGTAGCGACTATTCCCCTAATGAGCAGTTCTTC
.,TRBJ2-7,TRBV7-2,15,few,CASSLPTGSTYEQYF,TGTGCCAGCAGCTTACCCACGGGGTCAACCTACGAGCAGTACTTC